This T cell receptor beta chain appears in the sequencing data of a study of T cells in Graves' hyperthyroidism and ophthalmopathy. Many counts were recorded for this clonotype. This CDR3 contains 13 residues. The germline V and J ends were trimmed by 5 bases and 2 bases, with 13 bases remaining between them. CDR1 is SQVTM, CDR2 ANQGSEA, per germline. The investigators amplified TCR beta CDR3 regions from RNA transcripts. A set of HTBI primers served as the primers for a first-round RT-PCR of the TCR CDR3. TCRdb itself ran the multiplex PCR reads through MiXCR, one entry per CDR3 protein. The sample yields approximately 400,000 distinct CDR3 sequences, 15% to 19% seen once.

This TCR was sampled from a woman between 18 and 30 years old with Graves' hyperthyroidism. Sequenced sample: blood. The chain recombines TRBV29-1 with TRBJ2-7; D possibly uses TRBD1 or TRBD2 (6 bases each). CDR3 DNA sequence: TGCAGCGTTACCCCCGGGGGCGCCTACGAGCAGTACTTC. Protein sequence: CSVTPGGAYEQYF.